Following are 28 T cell receptor beta chains from one sample sequenced in a study of regulatory T cells in long-lasting Graves disease. iRepertoire HTBI primers and Arm-PCR of CDR3 regions built TCR beta libraries. TCRdb redid the calling of the multiplex PCR reads with MiXCR, one entry per CDR3 protein. The sample comprises about 290,000 distinct CDR3 sequences, 20% to 25% of which are singletons, and roughly three fifths rests with the top ten. This sample's time point: persistent/refractory GD, antithyroid drugs over 5 years with positive TRAb. Researchers made the TCR library from RNA that was extracted from PBMCs. Sequenced here: peripheral blood mononuclear cells (PBMCs), sampled when the disease was refractory, from a patient treated with antithyroid drugs. These receptors came from a female donor with Graves disease.

This clonotype was observed many times. The V call is TRBV20-1, the J call TRBJ1-6; D might be TRBD1 (6 bases). This CDR3 comprises 12 residues. Germline CDR1 DFQATT, CDR2 SNEGSKA (reference sequence). V was pared by 2 bases and J by 14 bases, with 13 bases between. DNA for the CDR3: TGCAGTGCTAGACATGACAGGAACGCCCTCCACTTT. Translated, it gives CSARHDRNALHF.

A word on this clonotype: Its ends do not fully match the called genes, so a read error is possible. The V gene is TRBV4-1, the J gene TRBJ1-5; D is unresolved. The germline V gene encodes CDR1 MGHRA and CDR2 YSYEKL. This CDR3 region has 15 residues. As DNA, the CDR3 is TGCGCCAGCAGCCAAGATCGAGCAAGCACTCAGCCCCAGCATTTT. This sequence encodes CASSQDRASTQPQHF.

A word on this clonotype: A much more abundant neighbour one base away suggests this may be a read error. CDR3 amino acids: CACSIDYEQYF. The CDR3 coding sequence is TGTGCCTGCAGCATCGACTACGAGCAGTACTTC. V gene TRBV5-5 combines with J gene TRBJ2-7; no reliable D call. The CDR3 extends over 11 amino acids. Germline lookup yields CDR1 SGHKS and CDR2 YYEKEE (reference sequence). The full variable domain, with the rest looked up from reference TRBV5-5 and TRBJ2-7, is DAGVTQSPTHLIKTRGQQVTLRCSPISGHKSVSWYQQVLGQGPQFIFQYYEKEERGRGNFPDRFSARQFPNYSSELNVNALLLGDSALYLCACSIDYEQYFGPGTRLTVT.

The rearrangement joins TRBV29-1 to TRBJ1-5, with D perhaps TRBD1 (6 bases). Germline V gene lookup returns CDR1 SQVTM and CDR2 ANQGSEA. This CDR3 is 13 amino acids long. V was shortened by 5 bases and J by 5 bases, with 13 bases between the two germline ends. The CDR3 bases are TGCAGCGTTCGGGGGGCATTAGATCAGCCCCAGCATTTT. This codes for CSVRGALDQPQHF.

Only a few counts were recorded for this clonotype. The V call is TRBV5-1, the J call TRBJ1-4, with 7 bases aligning to TRBD1. CDR3 length: 15 amino acids. After removal of 4 bases from V and 0 bases from J, the junction contained 3 bases not matched to a gene. The germline V gene encodes CDR1 SGHRS and CDR2 YFSETQ. The CDR3 DNA reads TGCGCCAGCAGCATTACAGGGGCAACTAATGAAAAACTGTTTTTT. Its translation is CASSITGATNEKLFF.

As for this clonotype: Only one base separates this from a far larger clonotype, so it likely reflects a read error. This chain uses TRBV27 with TRBJ2-6; D is undetermined. The V end lost 3 bases, the J end lost 2 bases, and 2 bases lay between the germline ends. Germline values: CDR1 MNHEY, CDR2 SMNVEV (reference sequence). The CDR3 loop spans 13 amino acids. CDR3: CASSFTGANVLTF. The CDR3 bases are TGTGCCAGCAGTTTCACTGGGGCCAACGTCCTGACTTTC.

In its sample, this clonotype was seen many times. The rearrangement links TRBV3-1 to TRBJ2-2; TRBD2 matches 9 bases. There are 19 residues in the CDR3. V trimming: 3 bases; J trimming: 4 bases; junction bases outside the gene matches: 15. Germline lookup yields CDR1 LGHDT and CDR2 YNNKEL (reference sequence). The chain's CDR3 is CASSHLTNSGRIPTGELFF. CDR3 bases: TGTGCCAGCAGCCACCTCACGAATAGCGGGAGAATCCCCACCGGGGAGCTGTTTTTT. The whole variable domain, remainder taken from reference TRBV3-1 and TRBJ2-2, is DTAVSQTPKYLVTQMGNDKSIKCEQNLGHDTMYWYKQDSKKFLKIMFSYNNKELIINETVPNRFSPKSPDKAHLNLHINSLELGDSAVYFCASSHLTNSGRIPTGELFFGEGSRLTVL.

The J gene is TRBJ2-7, the V gene TRBV7-9; the match to TRBD2 covers 8 bases. The junction had 8 bases not matched to a gene; V was cut back by 5 bases and J by 5 bases. The CDR3 spans 14 residues. Per germline, CDR1 SEHNR and CDR2 FQNEAQ (reference sequence). CDR3 residues: CASSRAGEPHEQYF. As DNA, the CDR3 is TGTGCCAGCAGCCGAGCGGGAGAGCCCCACGAGCAGTACTTC.

The chain joins TRBV20-1 to TRBJ1-2, with 7 nucleotides matching TRBD1. This CDR3 is 12 amino acids long. Germline V lookup: CDR1 DFQATT, CDR2 SNEGSKA (reference sequence). Trimming removed 5 bases from V and 8 bases from J; junction bases left unmatched: 8. The CDR3 reads CSAEARGDGYTF. The CDR3 DNA reads as TGCAGTGCTGAGGCCAGGGGGGACGGCTACACCTTC.

This clonotype was seen ten or more times. The chain carries TRBV28 and TRBJ1-1; D gene ambiguous. This CDR3 spans 17 amino acids. V was shortened by 2 bases and J by 0 bases, with 16 bases between the two germline ends. Germline CDR1 MDHEN, CDR2 SYDVKM. This CDR3 is CASSLDLERSMNTEAFF. The CDR3 coding sequence is TGTGCCAGCAGTTTAGATCTTGAACGGAGCATGAACACTGAAGCTTTCTTT.

This clonotype showed up many times. This chain links TRBV12-3 or TRBV12-4 with TRBJ1-2, with 8 bases aligning to TRBD1. The CDR3 is 12 residues long. The V segment lost 6 bases and the J segment 6 bases; nucleotides outside the gene matches: 3. In nucleotides, the CDR3 is TGTGCCAGCAGCTCGACAGGGGATGGCTACACCTTC. Translating it yields CASSSTGDGYTF.

The chain employs TRBV7-9 and TRBJ2-2; D remains unclear. V was cut by 10 bases and J by 4 bases, with 16 bases left in between. The CDR3 has 14 residues. Germline V gene lookup returns CDR1 SEHNR and CDR2 FQNEAQ (reference sequence). The CDR3 is CATRTARPTGELFF. The CDR3, as DNA: TGTGCCACCCGGACCGCCAGGCCCACCGGGGAGCTGTTTTTT.

This clonotype was detected many times. This sequence joins TRBV5-1 and TRBJ2-6; D might be TRBD1 (6 bases). The germline V and J ends were trimmed by 4 bases and 1 base, with 9 bases remaining between them. Germline loops: CDR1 SGHRS, CDR2 YFSETQ. The CDR3 is made up of 15 amino acids. CDR3 sequence: CASSDTGSGANVLTF. For the CDR3, the DNA is TGCGCCAGCAGCGACACAGGGTCTGGGGCCAACGTCCTGACTTTC.

The chain is built from TRBV2 and TRBJ1-4; unclear D gene. CDR1 SNHLY and CDR2 FYNNEI come from the germline V gene. This CDR3 contains 15 residues. V was trimmed by 6 bases and J by 7 bases, leaving 18 bases between them. The CDR3 here is CASSLTGIWGEKLFF. The CDR3 DNA reads TGTGCCAGCAGCTTAACGGGGATTTGGGGTGAAAAACTGTTTTTT.

V and J are TRBV5-6 and TRBJ2-7; 13 positions agree with TRBD2. CDR1 is SGHDT and CDR2 is YYEEEE in the germline V gene. The CDR3 length is 15 residues. After removal of 4 bases from V and 5 bases from J, the junction contained 6 bases not matched to a gene. The CDR3 sequence is CASSKWTSGSDEQYF. CDR3 DNA: TGTGCCAGCAGCAAGTGGACTAGCGGGAGCGACGAGCAGTACTTC.

This clonotype was detected many times. The chain links TRBV28 to TRBJ2-7; 8 bases align to TRBD2. Germline V gene sequence: CDR1 MDHEN, CDR2 SYDVKM. Losses at the gene ends were 5 bases for V and 1 base for J; bases not matched to a gene: 7. There are 15 residues in the CDR3. The CDR3: CASSPPGLASYEQYF. In DNA form, the CDR3 reads TGTGCCAGCAGTCCGCCCGGACTAGCTTCCTACGAGCAGTACTTC.

The CDR3 reads CSAGTGNYGYTF. CDR3 in DNA: TGCAGTGCTGGGACAGGGAACTATGGCTACACCTTC. The chain carries TRBV20-1 and TRBJ1-2; 9 positions match TRBD1. This CDR3 is built from 12 residues. The germline gives CDR1 DFQATT, CDR2 SNEGSKA (reference sequence). Trimming removed 5 bases from V and 2 bases from J; junction bases left unmatched: 0.

The rearrangement joins TRBV18 to TRBJ2-7; TRBD1 might be the D (5 bases). The CDR3 covers 15 residues. V lost 2 bases to trimming and J lost 0 bases, with 11 bases between them. Germline V gives CDR1 KGHSH, CDR2 LQKENI. CDR3 protein: CASSPGATLSYEQYF. The CDR3 DNA sequence: TGTGCCAGCTCACCAGGGGCCACCCTCTCCTACGAGCAGTACTTC.

This chain connects TRBV12-3 or TRBV12-4 to TRBJ2-1; 12 bases map to TRBD2. The V gene end was trimmed by 3 bases and the J gene end by 9 bases; junction bases not matched to a gene: 3. The CDR3 consists of 14 residues. CDR3 in DNA: TGTGCCAGCAGTTTCCTAGCGGGAGGGGGTGAGCAGTTCTTC. Translating gives CASSFLAGGGEQFF.

Ten or more counts support this clonotype. The rearrangement joins TRBV2 to TRBJ2-6; 11 nucleotides match TRBD1. The CDR3 totals 18 residues. Germline CDR1 SNHLY, CDR2 FYNNEI. V gave up 5 bases and J gave up 1 base; unmatched junction bases: 7. CDR3 in DNA: TGTGCCAGCAGTTATACCGGGACAGGGGGTTCTGGGGCCAACGTCCTGACTTTC. This codes for CASSYTGTGGSGANVLTF.

Regarding this clonotype: Mismatch with germline at one junction end may stem from a read error. The chain is built from TRBV19 and TRBJ2-5; 8 bases line up with TRBD2. The CDR3 has 15 amino acids. Germline assignment: CDR1 LNHDA and CDR2 SQIVND (reference sequence). CDR3 sequence reads: CASMTSGRGQETQCF. In DNA, the CDR3 is TGTGCCAGTATGACCAGCGGGAGAGGACAAGAGACCCAGTGCTTC. Variable domain in full (rest from reference TRBV19 and TRBJ2-5): DGGITQSPKYLFRKEGQNVTLSCEQNLNHDAMYWYRQDPGQGLRLIYYSQIVNDFQKGDIAEGYSVSREKKESFPLTVTSAQKNPTAFYLCASMTSGRGQETQCFGPGTRLLVL.

The chain couples TRBV5-1 to TRBJ1-2; 8 bases map to TRBD1. Trimming cost V 5 bases and J 0 bases; bases outside gene matches: 6. The germline CDR1 and CDR2 sequences are SGHRS and YFSETQ. This CDR3 is built from 15 residues. The DNA for the CDR3 is TGCGCCAGCAGGGACGGACAGGGTGCTAACTATGGCTACACCTTC. This encodes CASRDGQGANYGYTF.

The rearrangement joins TRBV9 to TRBJ1-3, with D perhaps TRBD1 (5 bases). Germline V gene sequence: CDR1 SGDLS, CDR2 YYNGEE. This CDR3 has 17 residues. V lost 4 bases, J lost 0 bases, and 17 bases lay in between. The chain's CDR3 is CASSSSGGIYSGNTIYF. The CDR3 region has the DNA TGTGCCAGCAGCTCCTCTGGGGGGATTTACTCTGGAAACACCATATATTTT.

The chain joins TRBV19 to TRBJ2-7; 9 nucleotides match TRBD2. CDR3 length equals 15 residues. V dropped 6 bases and J dropped 3; count of bases not matched to a gene: 9. Germline values: CDR1 LNHDA, CDR2 SQIVND (reference sequence). The CDR3 region is CASSLIAGENYEQYF. The CDR3 DNA follows: TGTGCCAGTAGCCTAATAGCGGGAGAGAACTACGAGCAGTACTTC.

The chain employs TRBV15 and TRBJ2-7, with 8 nucleotides matching TRBD1. V lost 0 bases and J lost 2; bases outside the gene matches: 12. CDR1 and CDR2 from the germline V gene are LNHNV and YYDKDF (reference sequence). This CDR3 is built from 18 residues. Here the CDR3 reads CATSRDLAGQEYAYEQYF. As DNA, the CDR3 is TGTGCCACCAGCAGAGATTTGGCGGGACAGGAGTACGCCTACGAGCAGTACTTC.

This clonotype appeared many times. V gene TRBV7-2 combines with J gene TRBJ2-7, with 13 bases that match TRBD2. The CDR3 consists of 14 residues. V shed 8 bases, J shed 5 bases, and the junction held 6 bases outside the gene matches. Germline loops: CDR1 SGHTA, CDR2 FQGNSA. In DNA form, the CDR3 reads TGTGCCAGCTCCCGACTAGCGGGAGGCCACGAGCAGTACTTC. It encodes CASSRLAGGHEQYF.

This clonotype was detected many times. The chain uses TRBV28 and TRBJ1-1; D not certain. With 3 bases removed from V and 3 bases from J, the gap between germline ends came to 5 bases. Germline V gene lookup returns CDR1 MDHEN and CDR2 SYDVKM. The CDR3 has 12 residues. CDR3 loop: CASSFVDTEAFF. CDR3 nucleotide sequence: TGTGCCAGCAGTTTTGTGGACACTGAAGCTTTCTTT.

Notes on this clonotype: A much bigger clone sits one base away, suggesting this may be a read error. The genes are TRBV27 and TRBJ1-1; D remains unclear. The germline V gene encodes CDR1 MNHEY and CDR2 SMNVEV (reference sequence). CDR3 length: 15 amino acids. Here the CDR3 reads CAGSLWRFGDTEAFF. The CDR3 bases are TGTGCCGGCAGTTTATGGCGTTTCGGTGACACTGAAGCTTTCTTT.